The present T cell receptor (beta chain) was sequenced within a study of CD8 T cells in ankylosing spondylitis. Study findings and constraints: Some of the motif variants had earlier been found in reactive arthritis patients' fluid and blood. Disease-linked clones displayed a CD8+ phenotype and appeared relatively rarely in peripheral blood. Characteristic, it appeared, of ankylosing spondylitis blood was a TCR beta motif of about eight highly homologous variants.

The CDR3 totals 15 residues. The germline V gene encodes CDR1 LGHNA and CDR2 YNFKEQ. V lost 5 bases to trimming and J lost 0 bases; unmatched junction nucleotides: 3. Regarding this clonotype: Antigen unknown.

TCRdb processed the 5' RACE reads anew with MiXCR; each CDR3 protein has one entry. The sample records around 25,000 distinct CDR3 sequences, roughly 13% being singletons. The clonotype comes from a male donor with ankylosing spondylitis or in good health (not recorded which). The genes are TRBV4-2 and TRBJ2-2, with 7 nucleotides matching TRBD2. Sequenced sample: blood. The CDR3 reads CASSLLATNTGELFF. CDR3 nucleotide sequence: TGTGCCAGCAGCTTACTAGCGACGAACACCGGGGAGCTGTTTTTT.